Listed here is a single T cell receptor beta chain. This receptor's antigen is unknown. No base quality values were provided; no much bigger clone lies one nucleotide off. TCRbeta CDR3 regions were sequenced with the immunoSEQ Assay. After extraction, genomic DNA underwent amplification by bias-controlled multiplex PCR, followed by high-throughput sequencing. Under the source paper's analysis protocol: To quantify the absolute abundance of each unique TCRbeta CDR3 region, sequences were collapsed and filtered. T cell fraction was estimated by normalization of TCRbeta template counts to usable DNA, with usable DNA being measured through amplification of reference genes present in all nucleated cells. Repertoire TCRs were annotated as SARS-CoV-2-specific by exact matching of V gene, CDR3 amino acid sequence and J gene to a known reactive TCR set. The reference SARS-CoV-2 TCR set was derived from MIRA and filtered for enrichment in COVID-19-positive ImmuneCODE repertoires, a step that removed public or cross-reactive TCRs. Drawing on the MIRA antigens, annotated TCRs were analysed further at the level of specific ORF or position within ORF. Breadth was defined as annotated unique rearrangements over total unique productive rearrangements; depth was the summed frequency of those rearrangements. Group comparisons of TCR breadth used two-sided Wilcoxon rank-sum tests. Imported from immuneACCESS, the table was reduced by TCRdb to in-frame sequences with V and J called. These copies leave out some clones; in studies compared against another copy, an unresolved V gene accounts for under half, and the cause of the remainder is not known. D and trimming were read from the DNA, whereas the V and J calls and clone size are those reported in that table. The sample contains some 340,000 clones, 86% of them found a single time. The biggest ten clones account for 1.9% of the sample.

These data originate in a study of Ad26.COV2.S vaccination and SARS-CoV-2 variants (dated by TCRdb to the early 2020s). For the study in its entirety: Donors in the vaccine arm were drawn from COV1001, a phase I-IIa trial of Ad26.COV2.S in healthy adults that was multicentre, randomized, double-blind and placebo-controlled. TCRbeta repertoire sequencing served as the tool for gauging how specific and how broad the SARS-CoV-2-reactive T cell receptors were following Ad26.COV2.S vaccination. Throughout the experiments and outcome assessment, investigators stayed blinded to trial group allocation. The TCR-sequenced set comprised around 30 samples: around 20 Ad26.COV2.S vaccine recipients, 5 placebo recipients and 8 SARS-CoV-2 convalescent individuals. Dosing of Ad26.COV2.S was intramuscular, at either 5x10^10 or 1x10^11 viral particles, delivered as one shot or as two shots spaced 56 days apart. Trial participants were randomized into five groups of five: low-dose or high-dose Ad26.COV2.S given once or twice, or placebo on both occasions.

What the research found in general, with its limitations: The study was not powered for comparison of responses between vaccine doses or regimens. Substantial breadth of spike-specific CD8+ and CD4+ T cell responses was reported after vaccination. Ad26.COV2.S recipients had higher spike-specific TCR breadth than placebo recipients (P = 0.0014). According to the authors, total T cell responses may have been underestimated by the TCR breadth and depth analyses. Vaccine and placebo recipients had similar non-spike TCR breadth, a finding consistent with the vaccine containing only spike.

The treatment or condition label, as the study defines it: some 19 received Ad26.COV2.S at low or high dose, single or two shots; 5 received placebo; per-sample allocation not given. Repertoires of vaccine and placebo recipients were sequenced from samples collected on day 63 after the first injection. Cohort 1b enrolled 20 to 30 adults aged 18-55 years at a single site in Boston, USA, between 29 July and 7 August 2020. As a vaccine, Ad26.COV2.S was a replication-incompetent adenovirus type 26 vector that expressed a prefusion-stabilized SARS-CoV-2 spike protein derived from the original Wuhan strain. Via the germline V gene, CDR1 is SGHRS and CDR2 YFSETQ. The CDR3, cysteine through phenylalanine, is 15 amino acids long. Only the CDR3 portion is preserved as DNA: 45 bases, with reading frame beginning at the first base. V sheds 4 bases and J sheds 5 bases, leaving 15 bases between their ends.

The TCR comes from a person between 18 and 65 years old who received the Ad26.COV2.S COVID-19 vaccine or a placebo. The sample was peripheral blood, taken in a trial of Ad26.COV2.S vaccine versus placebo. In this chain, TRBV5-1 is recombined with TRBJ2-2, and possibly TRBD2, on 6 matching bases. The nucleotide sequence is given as TGCGCCAGCAGCCTAACCCAGAGCGGGACCGGGGAGCTGTTTTTT. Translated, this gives CASSLTQSGTGELFF.